This T cell receptor beta chain was obtained from a study of blood T cell repertoires in COVID-19. Study as a whole: Samples of COVID-19 (acute and convalescent) were obtained from the United States, Italy and Spain. T cells, B-cell-depleted T cells, or PBMCs provided the cDNA or gDNA that served as material.

Germline V gene sequence: CDR1 KGHSH, CDR2 LQKENI. After removal of 0 bases from V and 0 bases from J, the junction contained 4 bases not matched to a gene. The CDR3 is 17 amino acids. Methods used by the authors: The authors estimated nucleated cell counts from reference gene primer amplification. Measured with immunoSEQ multiplex PCR; TCRdb has only the in-frame clones, and not every one. D and trimming were read from the DNA, whereas the V and J calls and clone size are those reported in that table. Of 200,000 to 250,000 clones listed, nearly 90% were seen once; the top ten hold 10% to 15%. The clonotype comes from a young woman who had recovered from COVID-19. This chain connects TRBV18 to TRBJ1-1; TRBD1 agrees at 10 bases. The sample consisted of peripheral blood. CDR3 DNA sequence: TGTGCCAGCTCACCACCGACAGGGGGCCGGGTGAACACTGAAGCTTTCTTT. It is translated as CASSPPTGGRVNTEAFF.